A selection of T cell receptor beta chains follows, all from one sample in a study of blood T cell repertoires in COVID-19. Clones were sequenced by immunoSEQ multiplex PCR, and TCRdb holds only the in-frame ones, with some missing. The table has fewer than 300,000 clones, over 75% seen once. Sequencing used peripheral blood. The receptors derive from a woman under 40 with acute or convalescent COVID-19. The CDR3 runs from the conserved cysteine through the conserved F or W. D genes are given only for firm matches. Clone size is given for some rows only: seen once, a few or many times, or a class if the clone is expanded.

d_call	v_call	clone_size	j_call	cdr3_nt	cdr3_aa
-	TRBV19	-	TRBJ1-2	TGTGCCAGTACCACGGGGGGGCTTTTCTATGGCTACACCTTC	CASTTGGLFYGYTF
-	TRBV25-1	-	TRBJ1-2	TGTGCCAGCAGTGAAGGGGGCGCGGGAGCTAACTATGGCTACACCTTC	CASSEGGAGANYGYTF
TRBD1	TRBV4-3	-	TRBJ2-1	TGCGCCAGCAGCCAAGTGGGGCGGGACAGGGGTTTCCATGAGCAGTTCTTC	CASSQVGRDRGFHEQFF
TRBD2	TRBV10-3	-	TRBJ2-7	TGTGCCGTGGGACTAGCCGCCGAGCAGTACTTC	CAVGLAAEQYF
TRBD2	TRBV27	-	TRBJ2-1	TGTGCCAGCTCAACCGGGACTAGCGGGAGCGATGAGCAGTTCTTC	CASSTGTSGSDEQFF
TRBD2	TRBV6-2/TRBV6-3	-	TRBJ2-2	TGTGCCAGCAGTTACGGTCTAGCGGGAGTCTGGACCGGGGAGCTGTTTTTT	CASSYGLAGVWTGELFF
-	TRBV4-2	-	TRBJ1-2	TGTGCCAGCAGCCAACCTCTACTTTCAGGTGCCAGCTATGGCTACACCTTC	CASSQPLLSGASYGYTF
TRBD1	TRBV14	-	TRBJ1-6	TGTGCCAGCAGCCAAGGTGGGACAGGAATTTATTCACCCCTCCACTTT	CASSQGGTGIYSPLHF
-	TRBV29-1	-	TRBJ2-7	TGCAGCGTTGGGAGGACTCGCAACGAGCAGTACTTC	CSVGRTRNEQYF
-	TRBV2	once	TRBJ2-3	TGTGCCAGCAGTGTTGGTGGGCCGTACACAGATACGCAGTATTTT	CASSVGGPYTDTQYF
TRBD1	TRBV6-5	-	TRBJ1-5	TGTGCCAGCAGTTCGCTAGGGGGCCTCGGCAATCAGCCCCAGCATTTT	CASSSLGGLGNQPQHF
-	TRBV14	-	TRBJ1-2	TGTGCCAGCAGCCTAGGGACTTTCCCTGGTGGCTACACCTTC	CASSLGTFPGGYTF
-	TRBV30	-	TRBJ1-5	TGTGCCTGGAGTAAAGGGGATAGCAATCAGCCCCAGCATTTT	CAWSKGDSNQPQHF
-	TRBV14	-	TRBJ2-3	TGTGCCAGCAGCCAAGTAAAGGCAGCGGTTGGCACAGATACGCAGTATTTT	CASSQVKAAVGTDTQYF
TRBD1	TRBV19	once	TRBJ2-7	TGTGCCAGTAGTATAAAACAAGGGGGCAGATCCGAGCAGTACTTC	CASSIKQGGRSEQYF
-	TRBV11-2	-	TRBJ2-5	TGTGCCAGCAGTCCCCGTCCGGTTTCACAAGAGACCCAGTACTTC	CASSPRPVSQETQYF
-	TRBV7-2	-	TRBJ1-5	TGTGCCAGCAGTTCCCAGGGCAATCAGCCCCAGCATTTT	CASSSQGNQPQHF
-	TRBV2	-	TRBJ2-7	TGTGCCAGCAGGAAAGAACTAGCAGGGGAGCAGTACTTC	CASRKELAGEQYF
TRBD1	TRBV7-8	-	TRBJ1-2	TGTGCCAGCAGCCCTCGACTGACAGGGGTCGGTGGCTACACCTTC	CASSPRLTGVGGYTF
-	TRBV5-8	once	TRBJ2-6	TGTGCCAGCAGCTTATTGCAGGGGATGTCTGGGGCCAACGTCCTGACTTTC	CASSLLQGMSGANVLTF
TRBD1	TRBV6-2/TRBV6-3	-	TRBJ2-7	TGTGCCAGCAGTTACTCGTGGGACAGTTGGAGCTCCTACGAGCAGTACTTC	CASSYSWDSWSSYEQYF
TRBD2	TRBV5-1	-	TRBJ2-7	TGCGCCAGCAGCTTATCTGGCGGGAGTGGAAACGAGCAGTACTTC	CASSLSGGSGNEQYF
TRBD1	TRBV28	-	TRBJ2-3	TGTGCCAGCGGAACAGGGGTACAGACAGATACGCAGTATTTT	CASGTGVQTDTQYF
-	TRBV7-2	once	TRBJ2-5	TGTGCCAGCAGCTCCCAGTCCGGGAGACGAGAGACCCAGTACTTC	CASSSQSGRRETQYF
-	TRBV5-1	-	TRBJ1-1	TGCGCCAGCAGCTTGGAACAGAGGAACACTGAAGCTTTCTTT	CASSLEQRNTEAFF